Shown below are 17 T cell receptor beta chains from a single sample sequenced in a study of OX40 agonist ivuxolimab in advanced cancers. To prepare the library, the immunoSEQ multiplex PCR assay was applied. The immuneACCESS repertoire file appears here via TCRdb, limited to in-frame rearrangements. These files lack a portion of the clones; in checked studies, under half of the deficit traces to unresolved V genes, and the cause of the others is not known. Present in this sample are roughly 120,000 clones, just under 95% of which were seen just once. About 0.81% of the sample goes to the ten largest clones. The sequences come from CD4+ or CD8+ T cells sorted from blood, collected in a trial of the OX40 agonist ivuxolimab. Receptor source: an adult with an advanced solid tumor such as melanoma, head and neck, liver or kidney cancer.

V usage is TRBV6-6 and J usage is TRBJ2-7; 7 bases align to TRBD1. CDR3 length: 13 amino acids. The germline V gene has CDR1 MNHNY and CDR2 SVGAGI (reference sequence). The ends lost 7 bases at V and 6 bases at J; junction bases unmatched: 9. CDR3 DNA sequence: TGTGCCAGCACCAACCGACAGGGACGCGAGCAGTACTTC. This codes for CASTNRQGREQYF.

The chain uses TRBV4-1 and TRBJ2-7; 8 bases map to TRBD2. V lost 4 bases and J lost 0; bases outside the gene matches: 8. The CDR3 loop spans 16 amino acids. The germline CDR1 and CDR2 sequences are MGHRA and YSYEKL. The CDR3 reads CASSLQLAADSYEQYF. DNA of the CDR3: TGCGCCAGCAGCCTTCAACTAGCGGCTGACTCCTACGAGCAGTACTTC.

This chain connects TRBV27 to TRBJ2-7, with D unclear. Trimming took 6 bases from V and 2 from J, leaving 14 bases between them. The CDR3 is made up of 14 amino acids. Germline V gene sequence: CDR1 MNHEY, CDR2 SMNVEV (reference sequence). This chain's CDR3 is CASRKGRQTYEQYF. CDR3 sequence (DNA): TGTGCCAGCAGAAAGGGTCGCCAAACCTACGAGCAGTACTTC.

The chain joins TRBV6-5 to TRBJ2-7; D is ambiguous. The germline V gene encodes CDR1 MNHEY and CDR2 SVGAGI. The CDR3 loop spans 15 amino acids. V was cut by 0 bases and J by 2 bases, with 11 bases left in between. As DNA, the CDR3 is TGTGCCAGCAGTTACTCAGCAGTTCGGCCCTACGAGCAGTACTTC. Amino acids: CASSYSAVRPYEQYF.

The J gene is TRBJ1-4, the V gene TRBV28; 7 bases line up with TRBD1. Germline V gene lookup returns CDR1 MDHEN and CDR2 SYDVKM. J lost 13 bases, V lost 6 bases, and 23 bases had no gene match. CDR3 size: 17 residues. This CDR3 reads CASSLRGIGTALFRLFF. For the CDR3, the DNA is TGTGCCAGCAGCCTACGAGGGATCGGGACAGCGTTGTTTAGACTGTTTTTT. The full variable domain, with the rest looked up from reference TRBV28 and TRBJ1-4, is DVKVTQSSRYLVKRTGEKVFLECVQDMDHENMFWYRQDPGLGLRLIYFSYDVKMKEKGDIPEGYSVSREKKERFSLILESASTNQTSMYLCASSLRGIGTALFRLFFGSGTQLSVL.

The chain is built from TRBV10-1 and TRBJ2-1; the D call may be TRBD1 or TRBD2 (5 bases each). V was clipped by 4 bases and J by 9 bases, with 19 bases between them. This CDR3 has 15 residues. CDR1 is WNHNN, CDR2 SYGVQD, per germline (reference sequence). The CDR3 nucleotides are TGCGCCAGCAGTGTCCGGGACCCCGCAATTGGTGAGCAGTTCTTC. It encodes CASSVRDPAIGEQFF.

The CDR3 nucleotides read TGTGCCAGCAGCGTAGCTCTAGCGGACAATGAGCAGTTCTTC. The encoded protein is CASSVALADNEQFF. This chain links TRBV9 with TRBJ2-1, with TRBD2 matching over 7 bases. Germline V CDR1 and CDR2: SGDLS, YYNGEE. V dropped 0 bases and J dropped 5; count of bases not matched to a gene: 2. This CDR3 spans 14 amino acids.

The chain employs TRBV18 and TRBJ2-4, with TRBD1 matching 7 bases. Germline CDR1 and CDR2: KGHSH and LQKENI. CDR3 size: 15 residues. Trimming at V came to 2 bases and at J to 0 bases, leaving 1 base not matched to a gene. The CDR3 region has the DNA TGTGCCAGCTCACCAGGGACAGTAGCCAAAAACATTCAGTACTTC. This translates into CASSPGTVAKNIQYF.

The CDR3 spells CASSLAALPLHF. Written as DNA, the CDR3 is TGTGCCAGCAGCTTAGCGGCGCTCCCCCTCCACTTT. The rearrangement links TRBV7-9 to TRBJ1-6; D gene unclear. Germline-derived CDR1 and CDR2 are SEHNR and FQNEAQ (reference sequence). Trimming removed 0 bases at V and 13 bases at J, with 7 bases between. The CDR3 is made up of 12 amino acids.

This chain uses TRBV6-5 with TRBJ2-5; TRBD2 might be the D (5 bases). Judging by the DNA end, TRBJ2-7 fits better; the J call may be wrong. Germline-derived CDR1 and CDR2 are MNHEY and SVGAGI. CDR3 length: 14 amino acids. The CDR3, as DNA: TGTGCCAGCAGTTACGGAGTGGGAGCCTACGAGCAGTACTTC. The encoded protein is CASSYGVGAYEQYF.

The V and J genes are TRBV12-5 and TRBJ2-1; the match to TRBD2 covers 12 bases. The J segment lost 1 base and the V segment lost 7 bases, leaving 5 bases of the junction unmatched. The CDR3 consists of 16 residues. Germline assignment: CDR1 LGHNT and CDR2 FRNRAP. CDR3 sequence: CASVPLAGGSYNEQFF. The CDR3 DNA follows: TGTGCTAGTGTCCCCCTAGCGGGAGGGTCCTACAATGAGCAGTTCTTC.

The rearrangement links TRBV5-8 to TRBJ1-1, with D possibly TRBD1 on 5 matching bases. The CDR3 contains 13 residues. Germline CDR1 reads SGHTS; CDR2 reads YDEGEE. The ends were cut back, 4 bases at V and 5 bases at J, with 12 bases in the middle. The CDR3 DNA reads TGTGCCAGCAGCCCTGAGGGGCGTACTGAAGCTTTCTTT. Translation: CASSPEGRTEAFF.

This clone has just one count. The chain's CDR3 is CASSKVNTEAFF. The CDR3 DNA is TGTGCCAGCAGCAAAGTGAACACTGAAGCTTTCTTT. The chain is built from TRBV11-2 and TRBJ1-1, with unresolved D. Germline CDR1 and CDR2: SGHAT and FQNNGV. With 5 bases removed from V and 0 bases from J, the gap between germline ends came to 4 bases. CDR3 length: 12 amino acids.

V usage is TRBV6-1 and J usage is TRBJ1-6; TRBD1 agrees at 12 bases. Trimming removed 4 bases from V and 11 bases from J; junction bases left unmatched: 9. This CDR3 is built from 16 residues. Looked up from germline, CDR1 is MNHNS and CDR2 is SASEGT. The CDR3 is CASSVFLGQGATPLHF. In DNA, the CDR3 is TGTGCCAGCAGTGTCTTCCTGGGACAGGGGGCGACACCCCTCCACTTT.

The rearrangement links TRBV19 to TRBJ2-3; D gene ambiguous. The germline V and J ends were trimmed by 6 bases and 3 bases, with 4 bases remaining between them. Germline CDR1 LNHDA, CDR2 SQIVND (reference sequence). The CDR3 has 11 amino acids. Written as DNA, the CDR3 is TGTGCCAGTAGGCGAACAGATACGCAGTATTTT. It translates to CASRRTDTQYF.

The chain recombines TRBV28 with TRBJ1-1, with no clear D. Deletions cut 6 bases from V and 5 bases from J, with 10 bases between. Germline V gives CDR1 MDHEN, CDR2 SYDVKM. This CDR3 comprises 12 residues. In nucleotides, the CDR3 is TGTGCCAGCAGACCTAGAGTAACTGAAGCTTTCTTT. Residues: CASRPRVTEAFF.

This chain uses TRBV5-1 with TRBJ2-3; 10 bases line up with TRBD2. This CDR3 comprises 15 residues. The V segment lost 4 bases and the J segment 2 bases; nucleotides outside the gene matches: 4. CDR1 is SGHRS, CDR2 YFSETQ, per germline. CDR3 coding DNA: TGCGCCAGCAGCGCAACTAGCGGGAACACAGATACGCAGTATTTT. This encodes CASSATSGNTDTQYF.